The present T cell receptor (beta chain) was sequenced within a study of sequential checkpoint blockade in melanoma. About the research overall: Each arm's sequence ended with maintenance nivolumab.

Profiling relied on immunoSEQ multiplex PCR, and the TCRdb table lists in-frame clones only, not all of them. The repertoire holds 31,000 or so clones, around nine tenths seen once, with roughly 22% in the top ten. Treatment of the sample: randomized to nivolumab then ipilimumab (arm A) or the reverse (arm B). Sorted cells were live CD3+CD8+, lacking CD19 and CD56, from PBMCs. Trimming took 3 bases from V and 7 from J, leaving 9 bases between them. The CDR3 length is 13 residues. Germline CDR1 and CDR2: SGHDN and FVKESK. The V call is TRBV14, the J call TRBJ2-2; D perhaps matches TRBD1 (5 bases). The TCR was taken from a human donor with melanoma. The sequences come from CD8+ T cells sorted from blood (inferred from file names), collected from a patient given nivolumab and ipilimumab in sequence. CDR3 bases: TGTGCCAGCAGCCAGCACCAGGGCGGGGAGCTGTTTTTT. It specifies CASSQHQGGELFF.